Below are 9 T cell receptor beta chains sequenced from a single sample in a study of CD8 T cells in ankylosing spondylitis. Antigens for these TCRs are unknown. TCRdb re-analysed the 5' RACE reads in MiXCR, keeping a single row per CDR3 protein. The sample lists some 840,000 distinct CDR3 sequences; about 11% were seen once. Broader study findings: Characteristic, it appeared, of ankylosing spondylitis blood was a TCR beta motif of about eight highly homologous variants.

Sequencing input: blood, either unsorted or a sorted T cell fraction (not recorded which). Receptor source: a male donor with ankylosing spondylitis.

Points on this clonotype: One junction end disagrees with the germline gene, perhaps due to a read error. The genes are TRBV5-1 and TRBJ2-2; no clear D gene. CDR1 is SGHRS, CDR2 YFSETQ, per germline. The CDR3 sequence is 15 residues long. The chain's CDR3 is CASSLGAPNTEELFF. Written as DNA, the CDR3 is TGCGCCAGCAGCTTAGGCGCGCCGAACACCGAGGAGCTGTTTTTT.

The chain is built from TRBV12-3 or TRBV12-4 and TRBJ1-3; D not resolved. The CDR3 covers 13 residues. Trimming cost V 8 bases and J 4 bases, with 12 bases left between them. CDR3 region: CASSRWAGNTIYF. The CDR3 region has the DNA TGTGCCAGCTCCCGATGGGCAGGAAACACCATATATTTT.

This clonotype was counted only a few times. The chain joins TRBV5-1 to TRBJ2-3; 11 bases match TRBD2. The CDR3 length is 16 residues. With 4 bases clipped from V and 5 bases from J, the junction kept 9 bases outside the gene matches. Per the germline V gene, CDR1 is SGHRS and CDR2 is YFSETQ. DNA for the CDR3: TGCGCCAGCAGCCGGAGTAGCGGGAGGGCCGGAGATACGCAGTATTTT. Translation gives CASSRSSGRAGDTQYF. The whole variable domain, filled in from reference TRBV5-1 and TRBJ2-3, reads KAGVTQTPRYLIKTRGQQVTLSCSPISGHRSVSWYQQTPGQGLQFLFEYFSETQRNKGNFPGRFSGRQFSNSRSEMNVSTLELGDSALYLCASSRSSGRAGDTQYFGPGTRLTVL.

In this sample, this clonotype turned up once. This chain's CDR3 is CATSDYPRGTGGADTQYF. The DNA of the CDR3 is TGTGCCACCAGTGATTATCCCCGAGGGACAGGGGGCGCAGATACGCAGTATTTT. The chain couples TRBV24-1 to TRBJ2-3; 12 bases map to TRBD1. There are 18 residues in the CDR3. CDR1 KGHDR and CDR2 SFDVKD come from the germline V gene. The V gene end was trimmed by 2 bases and the J gene end by 4 bases; junction bases not matched to a gene: 9.

The chain links TRBV9 to TRBJ2-1; 9 bases line up with TRBD1. Germline V gives CDR1 SGDLS, CDR2 YYNGEE. This CDR3 has 15 residues. The junction had 6 bases not matched to a gene; V was cut back by 0 bases and J by 8 bases. DNA for the CDR3: TGTGCCAGCAGCGTAGGACAGGGGGGGATCGATGAGCAGTTCTTC. This gives the protein CASSVGQGGIDEQFF.

This clonotype was seen ten or more times. V and J are TRBV20-1 and TRBJ2-5, with D unclear. Germline CDR1 DFQATT, CDR2 SNEGSKA (reference sequence). CDR3 size: 13 residues. V lost 1 base to trimming and J lost 2 bases, with 8 bases between them. CDR3: CSARGAWQETQYF. DNA of the CDR3: TGCAGTGCTAGAGGGGCTTGGCAAGAGACCCAGTACTTC.

In its sample, this clonotype was seen a few times. The chain employs TRBV5-1 and TRBJ2-3, with TRBD2 matching 8 bases. The V and J ends lost 3 bases and 4 bases, in that order; junction bases with no gene match: 4. The length of the CDR3 is 14 residues. CDR1 SGHRS and CDR2 YFSETQ come from the germline V gene. Here the CDR3 DNA reads TGCGCCAGCAGCTATCGGACTAGCCCAGATACGCAGTATTTT. This translates into CASSYRTSPDTQYF.

This chain joins TRBV12-3 or TRBV12-4 and TRBJ1-2; 11 bases are shared with TRBD1. The trim removed 1 base at V and 4 bases at J, leaving 2 bases unmatched. This CDR3 region has 15 residues. CDR3 sequence reads: CASSLEGTGGYGYTF. CDR3 nucleotide sequence: TGTGCCAGCAGTTTAGAGGGGACAGGGGGCTATGGCTACACCTTC.

This clonotype was seen more than once but under ten times. The rearrangement uses TRBV6-2 or TRBV6-3 and TRBJ2-5, with 9 bases aligning to TRBD1. V lost 6 bases and J lost 3; bases outside the gene matches: 8. The CDR3 runs to 15 residues. The germline CDR1 and CDR2 sequences are MNHEY and SVGEGT. The CDR3 DNA follows: TGTGCCAGCAGACCGGGACAGGGAAAGGAAGAGACCCAGTACTTC. Protein product: CASRPGQGKEETQYF.